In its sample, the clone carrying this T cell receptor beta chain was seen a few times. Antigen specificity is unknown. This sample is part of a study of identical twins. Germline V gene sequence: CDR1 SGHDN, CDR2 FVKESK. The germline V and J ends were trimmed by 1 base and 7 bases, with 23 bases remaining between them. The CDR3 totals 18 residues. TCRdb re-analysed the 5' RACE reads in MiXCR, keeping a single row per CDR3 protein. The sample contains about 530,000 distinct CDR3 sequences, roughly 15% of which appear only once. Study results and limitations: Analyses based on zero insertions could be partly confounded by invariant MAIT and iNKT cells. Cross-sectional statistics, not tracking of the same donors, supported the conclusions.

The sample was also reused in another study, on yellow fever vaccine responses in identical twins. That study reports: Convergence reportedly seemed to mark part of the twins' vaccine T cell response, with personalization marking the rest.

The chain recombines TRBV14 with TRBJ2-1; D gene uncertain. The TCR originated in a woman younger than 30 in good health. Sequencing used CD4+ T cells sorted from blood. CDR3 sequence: CASSQVGGKGPAGNEQFF. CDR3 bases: TGTGCCAGCAGCCAAGTAGGTGGTAAAGGTCCCGCCGGGAATGAGCAGTTCTTC.